This entry lists 9 T cell receptor beta chains sequenced from one sample in a study of T-cell memory formation after mild COVID-19. MiXCR, applied by TCRdb to the 5' RACE reads, yields one record per CDR3 protein. The profile shows approximately 480,000 distinct CDR3 sequences, 15% to 20% of them singletons. Sequencing was carried out using PBMCs or a T cell subset sorted from them (not recorded which). The origin of the receptors is an adult woman who had mild COVID-19 (a few samples of this study predate the infection). Cell type and time point are not known.

This clonotype has only a few counts. This chain links TRBV7-3 with TRBJ2-1; 10 bases are a match to TRBD2. After removal of 5 bases from V and 3 bases from J, the junction contained 7 bases not matched to a gene. CDR3 length equals 16 residues. CDR1 and CDR2 (germline): SGHTA, FQGTGA. The CDR3 protein is CASSPLRTSGYNEQFF. The CDR3 DNA reads TGTGCCAGCAGCCCCCTCCGGACTAGCGGCTACAATGAGCAGTTCTTC.

This clonotype came up many times. The chain carries TRBV29-1 and TRBJ2-2; D uncertain. Germline assignment: CDR1 SQVTM and CDR2 ANQGSEA. CDR3 length: 12 residues. The ends were cut back, 7 bases at V and 5 bases at J, with 11 bases in the middle. The CDR3 loop reads CSADDWTGELFF. CDR3 nucleotide sequence: TGCAGCGCCGACGACTGGACCGGGGAGCTGTTTTTT.

Written as DNA, the CDR3 is TGTGCCAGCAGCTTCGAGGGTTCTACAGATACGCAGTATTTT. Translated: CASSFEGSTDTQYF. The V gene is TRBV5-4, the J gene TRBJ2-3; D possibly corresponds to TRBD2 (5 bases). The length of the CDR3 is 14 residues. Germline assignment: CDR1 SGHNT and CDR2 YYREEE (reference sequence). Between the trimmed V and J ends, which lost 2 bases and 3 bases, there was a span of 10 bases.

A few counts support this clonotype. CDR3 DNA sequence: TGTGCCAGCAGCGTAGGGGGTAGCGGGAGCTCCTACAATGAGCAGTTCTTC. It encodes CASSVGGSGSSYNEQFF. The chain has TRBV9 and TRBJ2-1; 9 bases are shared with TRBD2. The J segment lost 0 bases and the V segment lost 0 bases, leaving 4 bases of the junction unmatched. Germline V gene data show CDR1 as SGDLS and CDR2 as YYNGEE. The CDR3 is made up of 17 amino acids.

CDR3 sequence: CASTTENTEAFF. Here the CDR3 DNA reads TGTGCCAGCACAACGGAGAACACTGAAGCTTTCTTT. The V and J genes are TRBV6-5 and TRBJ1-1; D call uncertain. Between the trimmed V and J ends, which lost 7 bases and 1 base, there was a span of 7 bases. The germline V gene has CDR1 MNHEY and CDR2 SVGAGI. The CDR3 covers 12 residues.

This clonotype has at least ten counts. The CDR3: CASSSVTGGNTEAFF. CDR3 bases: TGTGCCAGCTCATCGGTCACAGGGGGTAACACTGAAGCTTTCTTT. The chain couples TRBV18 to TRBJ1-1, with 8 bases aligning to TRBD1. The V gene end was trimmed by 5 bases and the J gene end by 2 bases; junction bases not matched to a gene: 7. The CDR3 has 15 residues. Germline V lookup: CDR1 KGHSH, CDR2 LQKENI.

This sequence joins TRBV4-1 and TRBJ2-7; no clear D. The germline V gene encodes CDR1 MGHRA and CDR2 YSYEKL. V lost 6 bases to trimming and J lost 6 bases, with 18 bases between them. The CDR3 contains 14 residues. This chain's CDR3 is CASSPGSSKAEQYF. In nucleotides, the CDR3 is TGCGCCAGCAGTCCTGGCTCCTCTAAAGCCGAGCAGTACTTC.

The table lists this clonotype with a count of one. The rearrangement links TRBV12-3 or TRBV12-4 to TRBJ2-2; 7 bases agree with TRBD2. The CDR3 loop spans 15 amino acids. The trim removed 6 bases at V and 1 base at J, leaving 5 bases unmatched. The chain's CDR3 is CASRRASGNTGELFF. The CDR3 DNA is TGTGCCAGCAGACGGGCTAGCGGGAACACCGGGGAGCTGTTTTTT.

The CDR3 bases are TGTGCCAGCAGCGTCGGACAGGCCGAAGATACGCAGTATTTT. Translating gives CASSVGQAEDTQYF. This chain joins TRBV5-5 and TRBJ2-3, with 7 bases identical to TRBD1. This CDR3 comprises 14 residues. Germline V gene data show CDR1 as SGHKS and CDR2 as YYEKEE (reference sequence). The J segment lost 5 bases and the V segment lost 4 bases, leaving 7 bases of the junction unmatched.